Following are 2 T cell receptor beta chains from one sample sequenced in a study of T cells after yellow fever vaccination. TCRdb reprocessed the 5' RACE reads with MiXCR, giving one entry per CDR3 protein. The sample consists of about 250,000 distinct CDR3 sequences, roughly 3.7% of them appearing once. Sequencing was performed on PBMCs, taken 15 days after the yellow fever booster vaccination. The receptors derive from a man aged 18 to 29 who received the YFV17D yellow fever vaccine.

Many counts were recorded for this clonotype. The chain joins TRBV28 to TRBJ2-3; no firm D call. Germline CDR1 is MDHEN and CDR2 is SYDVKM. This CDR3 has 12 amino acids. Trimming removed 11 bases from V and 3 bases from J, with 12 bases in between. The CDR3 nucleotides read TGTGCCGCATCCCTCCGGACAGATACGCAGTATTTT. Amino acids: CAASLRTDTQYF.

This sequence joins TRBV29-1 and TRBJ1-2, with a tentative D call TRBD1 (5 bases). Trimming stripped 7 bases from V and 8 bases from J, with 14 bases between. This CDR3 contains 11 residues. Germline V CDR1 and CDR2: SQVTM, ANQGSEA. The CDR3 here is CSDHAGFGYTF. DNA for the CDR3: TGCAGCGACCATGCAGGGTTCGGCTACACCTTC.